The 25 T cell receptor beta chains reported below all come from one sample, sequenced in a study of OX40 agonist ivuxolimab in advanced cancers. Clones were read by immunoSEQ multiplex PCR, and TCRdb kept only the in-frame ones, dropping some. The sample lists 84,000 or so clones, approximately 84% occurring once. The specimen was CD4+ or CD8+ T cells sorted from blood, collected in a trial of the OX40 agonist ivuxolimab. The receptors originated from an adult with an advanced solid tumor such as melanoma, head and neck, liver or kidney cancer.

The chain employs TRBV19 and TRBJ2-3; D not certain. Germline values: CDR1 LNHDA, CDR2 SQIVND (reference sequence). CDR3 length: 16 residues. The V end lost 5 bases, the J end lost 6 bases, and 21 bases lay between the germline ends. The DNA for the CDR3 is TGTGCCAGTAGTTCGGTCAGTCCCCCTAACTCGGATACGCAGTATTTT. Its translation is CASSSVSPPNSDTQYF.

This chain links TRBV5-1 with TRBJ1-2; no clear D. V gave up 2 bases and J gave up 5 bases, with 7 bases separating them. This CDR3 contains 12 residues. From germline, CDR1 is SGHRS and CDR2 YFSETQ. The chain's CDR3 is CASSLPSYGYTF. CDR3 DNA sequence: TGCGCCAGCAGCTTACCCAGTTATGGCTACACCTTC. The full variable domain, with the rest looked up from reference TRBV5-1 and TRBJ1-2, is KAGVTQTPRYLIKTRGQQVTLSCSPISGHRSVSWYQQTPGQGLQFLFEYFSETQRNKGNFPGRFSGRQFSNSRSEMNVSTLELGDSALYLCASSLPSYGYTFGSGTRLTVV.

The V call is TRBV15, the J call TRBJ1-3; D is unclear. This CDR3 contains 15 residues. V lost 0 bases, J lost 1 base, and 7 bases lay in between. Germline values: CDR1 LNHNV, CDR2 YYDKDF (reference sequence). The CDR3 coding sequence is TGTGCCACCAGCAGAGATTGGGAATCTGGAAACACCATATATTTT. Translation gives CATSRDWESGNTIYF. The full variable domain, its missing parts supplied by reference TRBV15 and TRBJ1-3, is DAMVIQNPRYQVTQFGKPVTLSCSQTLNHNVMYWYQQKSSQAPKLLFHYYDKDFNNEADTPDNFQSRRPNTSFCFLDIRSPGLGDTAMYLCATSRDWESGNTIYFGEGSWLTVV.

This chain uses TRBV2 with TRBJ2-2; 9 nucleotides align to TRBD2. V lost 4 bases, J lost 5 bases, and 5 bases stayed unmatched. This CDR3 region has 15 residues. The germline CDR1 and CDR2 sequences are SNHLY and FYNNEI. CDR3 coding DNA: TGTGCCAGCAGTGGAGGTCTAGCGGGGACCGGGGAGCTGTTTTTT. It encodes CASSGGLAGTGELFF.

The chain is built from TRBV11-2 and TRBJ1-6; a weak D match, TRBD1 (6 bases). Looked up from germline, CDR1 is SGHAT and CDR2 is FQNNGV. This CDR3 region has 18 residues. Trimming removed 5 bases from V and 0 bases from J, with 17 bases in between. The CDR3 region has the DNA TGTGCCAGCAGCGACACAGGGAGATTAAGCTCCTATAATTCACCCCTCCACTTT. This codes for CASSDTGRLSSYNSPLHF.

Comments on this clone: The same CDR3 arises from other DNA sequences in this sample as well. V gene TRBV4-1 combines with J gene TRBJ2-1; tentatively, D is TRBD1 or TRBD2 (5 bases each). This CDR3 is 15 amino acids long. CDR1 and CDR2 (germline): MGHRA, YSYEKL. Trimming took 2 bases from V and 6 from J, leaving 14 bases between them. The CDR3 DNA sequence: TGCGCCAGCAGCCAATCCGGGGCTTACCCCAATGAGCAGTTCTTC. Protein product: CASSQSGAYPNEQFF.

V is TRBV7-2 and J is TRBJ1-2; D gene ambiguous. Per germline, CDR1 SGHTA and CDR2 FQGNSA. V dropped 3 bases and J dropped 0 bases, with 17 bases sitting between them. CDR3 length equals 17 residues. CDR3 DNA sequence: TGTGCCAGCAGCTTTGGCGGCAGCCGTTTAGCTAACTATGGCTACACCTTC. Translation gives CASSFGGSRLANYGYTF.

This chain joins TRBV27 and TRBJ2-7; D is uncertain. The CDR3 runs to 12 residues. From germline, CDR1 is MNHEY and CDR2 SMNVEV (reference sequence). V lost 3 bases to trimming and J lost 9 bases, with 12 bases between them. CDR3 sequence reads: CASSFSGVRQYF. CDR3 sequence (DNA): TGTGCCAGCAGTTTTTCGGGTGTCCGGCAGTACTTC.

This chain links TRBV7-9 with TRBJ2-2; D gene uncertain. The CDR3 consists of 15 residues. The V and J ends lost 2 bases and 5 bases respectively, with 12 bases between them. Germline CDR1 reads SEHNR; CDR2 reads FQNEAQ (reference sequence). The CDR3 protein is CASSLRTDNTGELFF. CDR3 sequence (DNA): TGTGCCAGCAGCTTAAGAACAGATAATACCGGGGAGCTGTTTTTT. The full variable domain, in which reference TRBV7-9 and TRBJ2-2 provide the parts outside the CDR3, is DTGVSQNPRHKITKRGQNVTFRCDPISEHNRLYWYRQTLGQGPEFLTYFQNEAQLEKSRLLSDRFSAERPKGSFSTLEIQRTEQGDSAMYLCASSLRTDNTGELFFGEGSRLTVL.

This rearrangement joins TRBV28 to TRBJ1-3, with a weak D call TRBD1 (5 bases). Germline values: CDR1 MDHEN, CDR2 SYDVKM. V shed 6 bases and J shed 0 bases, with 9 bases lying between them. This CDR3 has 14 amino acids. CDR3 sequence: CASSDGGSGNTIYF. The CDR3 DNA is TGTGCCAGCAGCGATGGGGGCTCTGGAAACACCATATATTTT.

The V and J genes are TRBV5-1 and TRBJ2-7, with 9 bases that match TRBD1. J lost 5 bases, V lost 4 bases, and 10 bases had no gene match. CDR1 is SGHRS, CDR2 YFSETQ, per germline. This CDR3 comprises 15 residues. Here the CDR3 reads CASSLAGQGFHEQYF. CDR3 coding DNA: TGCGCCAGCAGCCTGGCGGGACAGGGTTTCCACGAGCAGTACTTC.

The CDR3 loop is CASSLGSAANTEAFF. The CDR3 bases are TGTGCCAGCAGCTTAGGGTCTGCAGCGAACACTGAAGCTTTCTTT. The chain joins TRBV7-9 to TRBJ1-1; D remains ambiguous. The CDR3 extends over 15 amino acids. From germline, CDR1 is SEHNR and CDR2 FQNEAQ (reference sequence). V gave up 1 base and J gave up 1 base, with 10 bases separating them.

The chain combines TRBV2 with TRBJ1-3; 8 nucleotides align to TRBD1. The CDR3 is 13 residues long. V dropped 3 bases and J dropped 8; count of bases not matched to a gene: 3. Germline CDR1 and CDR2: SNHLY and FYNNEI. CDR3 sequence reads: CASSEDRAHTIYF. As DNA, the CDR3 is TGTGCCAGCAGTGAGGACAGGGCTCACACCATATATTTT.

The chain carries TRBV9 and TRBJ1-5; D is possibly TRBD1 (5 bases). The CDR3 loop spans 15 amino acids. The V gene lost 0 bases and the J gene lost 5 bases, with 12 bases spanning the gap. The V gene's germline CDR1 is SGDLS and CDR2 YYNGEE. The CDR3 nucleotides are TGTGCCAGCAGCGTAGACACGGGGGGGGATCAGCCCCAGCATTTT. Encoded protein: CASSVDTGGDQPQHF.

This chain links TRBV2 with TRBJ2-2; D unclear. V dropped 3 bases and J dropped 2 bases, with 1 base sitting between them. Germline V CDR1 and CDR2: SNHLY, FYNNEI. The CDR3 is made up of 12 amino acids. As DNA, the CDR3 is TGTGCCAGCAGTGATAACACCGGGGAGCTGTTTTTT. It translates to CASSDNTGELFF.

This chain connects TRBV6-6 to TRBJ1-5; D is possibly TRBD1 (5 bases). The V and J ends lost 3 bases and 2 bases respectively, with 11 bases between them. This CDR3 comprises 15 residues. CDR1 and CDR2 (germline): MNHNY, SVGAGI (reference sequence). In DNA form, the CDR3 reads TGTGCCAGCAGTTATGGGACCGGGGGCAATCAGCCCCAGCATTTT. It specifies CASSYGTGGNQPQHF.

This chain uses TRBV10-3 with TRBJ2-1; TRBD2 agrees at 11 bases. This CDR3 is built from 18 residues. Germline-derived CDR1 and CDR2 are ENHRY and SYGVKD. The V and J ends lost 0 bases and 5 bases, in that order; junction bases with no gene match: 9. The CDR3 spells CAISESPYTSGGHNEQFF. The CDR3 DNA reads TGTGCCATCAGTGAGTCGCCCTATACTAGCGGGGGTCACAATGAGCAGTTCTTC.

This chain joins TRBV6-1 and TRBJ1-5; 9 bases are shared with TRBD1. CDR3 size: 15 residues. The ends lost 6 bases at V and 3 bases at J; junction bases unmatched: 6. Germline assignment: CDR1 MNHNS and CDR2 SASEGT. CDR3 bases: TGTGCCAGCAGAGCCGGGACAGGGTCCAATCAGCCCCAGCATTTT. Translated, it gives CASRAGTGSNQPQHF.

The V call is TRBV19, the J call TRBJ1-1; TRBD1 matches 10 bases. Germline V lookup: CDR1 LNHDA, CDR2 SQIVND (reference sequence). The CDR3 consists of 14 residues. The trim removed 4 bases at V and 4 bases at J, leaving 3 bases unmatched. CDR3 loop: CASSKGQGTTEAFF. The DNA of the CDR3 is TGTGCCAGTAGTAAGGGACAGGGGACCACTGAAGCTTTCTTT.

V is TRBV14 and J is TRBJ2-7, with D possibly matching TRBD2 (6 bases). Trimming took 4 bases from V and 6 from J, leaving 19 bases between them. The CDR3 is made up of 15 amino acids. Germline V lookup: CDR1 SGHDN, CDR2 FVKESK. CDR3 residues: CASSRGEYQGFEQYF. The CDR3 nucleotides are TGTGCCAGCAGCCGCGGGGAGTATCAAGGGTTCGAGCAGTACTTC. Full variable domain (rest looked up from reference TRBV14 and TRBJ2-7): EAGVTQFPSHSVIEKGQTVTLRCDPISGHDNLYWYRRVMGKEIKFLLHFVKESKQDESGMPNNRFLAERTGGTYSTLKVQPAELEDSGVYFCASSRGEYQGFEQYFGPGTRLTVT.

This chain joins TRBV7-9 and TRBJ2-7, with D possibly called TRBD1 or TRBD2 (5 bases each). The CDR3 loop spans 18 amino acids. Trimming stripped 1 base from V and 3 bases from J, with 22 bases between. Germline V gene lookup returns CDR1 SEHNR and CDR2 FQNEAQ (reference sequence). In DNA, the CDR3 is TGTGCCAGCAGCTTAGGTATGGGGGTAGGATCTACCCACTACGAGCAGTACTTC. As protein: CASSLGMGVGSTHYEQYF.

The chain is built from TRBV18 and TRBJ1-3; TRBD1 matches at 9 bases. The trim removed 3 bases at V and 7 bases at J, leaving 7 bases unmatched. Germline values: CDR1 KGHSH, CDR2 LQKENI. The CDR3 spans 15 residues. CDR3 DNA sequence: TGTGCCAGCTCACCCCCGGACAGGGGCGCGAACACCATATATTTT. It is translated as CASSPPDRGANTIYF.

A few counts support this clone. The CDR3 bases are TGTGCCAGTCCGAGGGGGGGGGCCTACGAGCAGTACGTC. Its protein product is CASPRGGAYEQYV. The chain uses TRBV14 and TRBJ2-7; D might be TRBD2 (7 bases). The CDR3 contains 13 residues. The germline V gene encodes CDR1 SGHDN and CDR2 FVKESK. The V and J ends lost 9 bases and 2 bases respectively, with 14 bases between them.

The gene calls are TRBV6-6 and TRBJ1-5; 7 bases are a match to TRBD1. V gave up 6 bases and J gave up 4 bases; unmatched junction bases: 6. Per germline, CDR1 MNHNY and CDR2 SVGAGI (reference sequence). The CDR3 runs to 14 residues. The CDR3 DNA reads TGTGCCAGCAGCAGGGGACAGCCTAATCAGCCCCAGCATTTT. This gives the protein CASSRGQPNQPQHF.

This chain joins TRBV6-4 and TRBJ2-1, with D perhaps TRBD1 (7 bases). The length of the CDR3 is 14 residues. Germline assignment: CDR1 MRHNA and CDR2 SNTAGT. Between the trimmed V and J ends, which lost 4 bases and 6 bases, there was a span of 13 bases. Here the CDR3 DNA reads TGTGCCAGCAGTGCCCAGGGGGGAGTCAATGAGCAGTTCTTC. It yields the protein CASSAQGGVNEQFF.